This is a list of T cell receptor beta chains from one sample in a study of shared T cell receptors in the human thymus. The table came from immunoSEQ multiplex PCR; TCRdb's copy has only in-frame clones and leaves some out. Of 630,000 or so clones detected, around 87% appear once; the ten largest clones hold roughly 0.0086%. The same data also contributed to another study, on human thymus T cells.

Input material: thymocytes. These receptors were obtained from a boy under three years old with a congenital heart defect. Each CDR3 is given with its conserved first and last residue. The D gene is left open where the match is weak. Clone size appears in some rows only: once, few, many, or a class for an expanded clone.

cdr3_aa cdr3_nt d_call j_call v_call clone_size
CASSPTGQGNSPLHF TGTGCCAGCAGTCCAACGGGACAGGGGAATTCACCCCTCCACTTT TRBD1 TRBJ1-6 TRBV27 NA
CASSPKGGDQPQHF TGTGCCAGCAGCCCCAAGGGAGGGGATCAGCCCCAGCATTTT NA TRBJ1-5 TRBV5-6 NA
CASSLGTGTGQETQYF TGCGCCAGCAGCTTGGGAACCGGGACAGGGCAAGAGACCCAGTACTTC TRBD1 TRBJ2-5 TRBV5-1 NA
CASSEIRRREDEQYF TGTGCCAGCAGTGAAATCAGGCGCAGGGAGGACGAGCAGTACTTC NA TRBJ2-7 TRBV2 NA
CATSRDGHSEQYF TGTGCCACCAGCAGAGATGGGCATAGCGAGCAGTACTTC NA TRBJ2-7 TRBV15 once
CAWASRNEQFF TGTGCCTGGGCGTCCCGAAATGAGCAGTTCTTC NA TRBJ2-1 TRBV30 NA
CASSQDVDRGNNEQFF TGCGCCAGCAGCCAAGATGTGGACAGGGGGAACAATGAGCAGTTCTTC TRBD1 TRBJ2-1 TRBV4-3 few
CASSEGADNTEAFF TGCGCCAGCAGTGAGGGAGCGGATAACACTGAAGCTTTCTTT NA TRBJ1-1 TRBV10-1 NA
CSVEVGQGAYGYTF TGCAGCGTTGAAGTCGGACAGGGCGCCTATGGCTACACCTTC TRBD1 TRBJ1-2 TRBV29-1 NA
CASSPAGTLSSYEQYF TGTGCCAGTAGTCCCGCCGGGACACTAAGCTCCTACGAGCAGTACTTC NA TRBJ2-7 TRBV19 NA
CASSLEGFYQEIQYF TGCGCCAGCAGCTTGGAGGGGTTCTACCAAGAGATCCAGTACTTC NA TRBJ2-5 TRBV5-1 NA
CASSVEGYNEQFF TGTGCCAGCAGCGTCGAGGGATACAATGAGCAGTTCTTC NA TRBJ2-1 TRBV9 NA
CASSLEETRIYEQYF TGTGCCAGCAGCTTAGAGGAGACTAGGATATACGAGCAGTACTTC NA TRBJ2-7 TRBV11-2 NA
CASKGRDRGAHGYTF TGTGCCAGTAAGGGACGGGACAGGGGGGCACATGGCTACACCTTC TRBD1 TRBJ1-2 TRBV19 NA
CASSFTPDRGRRKQYF TGTGCCAGCAGTTTCACCCCCGACAGGGGGCGTCGTAAGCAGTACTTC TRBD1 TRBJ2-7 TRBV28 NA
CASSLPEAGSSYNEQFF TGTGCCAGCAGCTTACCAGAAGCGGGCAGCTCCTACAATGAGCAGTTCTTC NA TRBJ2-1 TRBV7-6 NA
CASSQGDSGGEKYF TGTGCCAGCAGCCAAGGCGACAGCGGGGGGGAGAAGTACTTC TRBD2 TRBJ2-5 TRBV4-2 NA
CASSLSLNTEAFF TGTGCCAGCAGTCTTAGTCTGAACACTGAAGCTTTCTTT NA TRBJ1-1 TRBV27 NA
CASSPPGFMTDTQYF TGTGCCAGCAGCCCGCCAGGGTTTATGACAGATACGCAGTATTTT NA TRBJ2-3 TRBV7-9 NA
CATSRERTSGGSRLRTDTQYF TGTGCCACCAGCAGAGAGAGGACTAGCGGGGGGTCCCGGCTCCGCACAGATACGCAGTATTTT TRBD2 TRBJ2-3 TRBV15 NA
CATSRGVAGGPQQFF TGTGCCACCAGCAGAGGGGTAGCGGGAGGGCCCCAGCAGTTCTTC TRBD2 TRBJ2-1 TRBV15 NA
CASSDSRAGEENEQFF TGTGCCAGCAGTGACTCTAGGGCGGGAGAAGAGAATGAGCAGTTCTTC TRBD2 TRBJ2-1 TRBV6-4 NA
CASSPSSYNEQFF TGCGCCAGCAGTCCTTCCAGCTACAATGAGCAGTTCTTC NA TRBJ2-1 TRBV4-3 NA
CASSQGLAGSYEQYF TGCGCCAGCAGCCAAGGACTAGCGGGATCCTACGAGCAGTACTTC TRBD2 TRBJ2-7 TRBV5-1 NA